The 2 T cell receptor beta chains in this list originate from one sample, sequenced in a study of T cell changes during pregnancy in multiple sclerosis. Profiling relied on immunoSEQ multiplex PCR, and the TCRdb table lists in-frame clones only, not all of them. In the table there are 20,000 to 25,000 clones, more than 75% of which are singletons. This sample comprised CD8+ T cells from peripheral blood mononuclear cells, obtained after pregnancy. These receptors were taken from a female donor with multiple sclerosis, enrolled in a pregnancy study.

The chain recombines TRBV10-2 with TRBJ2-2; 11 nucleotides line up with TRBD2. V shed 3 bases and J 2 bases; nucleotides not matched to a gene: 2. This CDR3 is built from 16 residues. CDR1 is WSHSY, CDR2 SAAADI, per germline. The CDR3 spells CASSEGTSGNTGELFF. The CDR3 nucleotides are TGCGCCAGCAGTGAAGGGACTAGCGGTAACACCGGGGAGCTGTTTTTT.

This clone was seen a single time. The genes are TRBV2 and TRBJ1-4; 11 bases agree with TRBD1. V gave up 7 bases and J gave up 7 bases; unmatched junction bases: 8. The germline gives CDR1 SNHLY, CDR2 FYNNEI. The CDR3 consists of 15 residues. The CDR3 loop is CASTLRDRGVEKLFF. As DNA, the CDR3 is TGTGCCAGCACCCTGAGGGACAGGGGGGTTGAAAAACTGTTTTTT.